The sequence of this T cell receptor (beta chain) was determined in a study of blood T cells in healthy people across ages. CDR3 size: 16 residues. Unmatched junction bases numbered 6, after V lost 2 bases and J lost 4 bases. Germline loops: CDR1 MNHEY, CDR2 SMNVEV (reference sequence). For the second PCR, which ran for about 7 to 12 cycles, a sample-barcoded 5' primer and a J-beta primer mix were used. Each cDNA molecule, via a template-switch adaptor with 12 random nucleotides, was tagged. TCRdb re-called the 5' RACE reads with MiXCR, one entry per CDR3 protein. Altogether under 2 million distinct CDR3 sequences are present, roughly a third being singletons, with the ten largest covering approximately 10%.

V usage is TRBV27 and J usage is TRBJ2-1; 9 bases agree with TRBD2. The sample comprised blood. This receptor was obtained from a woman under 40 in good health. CDR3 protein: CASSLRLAELYNEQFF. The CDR3 DNA sequence: TGTGCCAGCAGTTTAAGACTAGCGGAACTTTACAATGAGCAGTTCTTC.